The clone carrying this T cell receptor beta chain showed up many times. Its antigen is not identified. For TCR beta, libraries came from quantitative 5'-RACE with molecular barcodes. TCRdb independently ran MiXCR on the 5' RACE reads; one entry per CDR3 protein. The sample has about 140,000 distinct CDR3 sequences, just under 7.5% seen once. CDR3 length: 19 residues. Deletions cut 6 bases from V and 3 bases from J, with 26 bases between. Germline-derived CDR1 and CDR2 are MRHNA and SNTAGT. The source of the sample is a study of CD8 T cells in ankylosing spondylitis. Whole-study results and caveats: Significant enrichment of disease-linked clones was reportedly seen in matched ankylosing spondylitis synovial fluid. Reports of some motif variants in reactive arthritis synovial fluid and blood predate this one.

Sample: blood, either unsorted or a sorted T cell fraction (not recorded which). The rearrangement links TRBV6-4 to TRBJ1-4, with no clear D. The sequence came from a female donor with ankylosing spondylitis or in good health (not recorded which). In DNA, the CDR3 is TGTGCCAGCAGCCCCAAGTTCCTCAGAGGAAGCGCGGCTAATGAAAAACTGTTTTTT. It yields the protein CASSPKFLRGSAANEKLFF.